This T cell receptor (beta chain) was retrieved from a study of T cell changes during pregnancy in multiple sclerosis. The CDR3 totals 17 residues. Germline-derived CDR1 and CDR2 are SGHKS and YYEKEE (reference sequence). Trimming took 6 bases from V and 2 from J; bases not matched to a gene: 15. Sequencing used immunoSEQ multiplex PCR; TCRdb keeps in-frame clones, though not all of them. Of 25,000 to 40,000 clones listed, nearly 90% are singletons. The origin of this receptor is a female donor with multiple sclerosis, enrolled in a pregnancy study. This rearrangement joins TRBV5-5 to TRBJ2-3; TRBD1 matches at 7 bases. The sequenced sample was CD8+ T cells from peripheral blood mononuclear cells, obtained in the third trimester of pregnancy. CDR3 loop: CASNLNPGQHDTDTQYF. The CDR3 bases are TGTGCCAGCAACCTTAACCCGGGACAGCATGACACAGATACGCAGTATTTT.